This T cell receptor beta chain comes out of a study of T cell responses to AZD1222 COVID-19 vaccine (dated by TCRdb to about 2021). Turning to the overall study: AZD1222 recipients given second doses at about 4 weeks or at about 12 weeks were pooled, since spike-specific TCR depth and breadth were not found to differ between the two schedules. TCR sequencing covered 230 or so trial participants: 207 given two doses of AZD1222 and about 26 given two doses of MenACWY control vaccine. Trial participants were enrolled by age into 18-55, 56-69 and 70-plus year subgroups, with around 150, 28 and 57 TCR-sequenced participants respectively.

The CDR3 regions of human TCRbeta chains were analyzed by immunosequencing. Under the source paper's analysis protocol: Repertoire TCRs were matched against a reference library of SARS-CoV-2-specific TCRs generated with the MIRA antigen-specificity platform. Breadth meant the fraction of unique TCRs that were SARS-CoV-2-associated, whereas depth meant the fraction of total T cells that were SARS-CoV-2-associated. Using the MIRA data, each spike-specific TCR was mapped to the spike region that the TCR reacts to and placed in a CD4 or CD8 class. Log10-transformed breadth and depth values were compared by one-way ANOVA with Sidak's multiple comparisons tests. TCRdb took over this immuneACCESS table, retaining in-frame rearrangements with V and J assigned. Such tables are incomplete; in checked studies, under half of the missing clones stem from an unresolved V gene, and the remainder is unexplained. V, J and clone size derive from that table, while D and trimming were established from the DNA sequence. This sample lists 150,000 or so clones; 92% were detected once. 1.5% to 2% of the sample is held by the ten biggest clonotypes.

What the work shows at the level of the full study, not this receptor alone: After two AZD1222 doses, both the breadth and the depth of spike-specific TCRs were significantly higher than at day 0 and than in MenACWY recipients. Reportedly, close to half of the unique spike-specific TCRs recognized epitopes lying outside the regions that are mutated in the B.1.351 and B.1.1.7 variants. Participants were mostly white British, with more females than males. The authors suggested clonal diversity may have been underestimated. The 56-69-year group was small, and its depth increase did not reach significance, likely because of low power. No day 14 peak-response samples were available, so repertoires were characterized only after the peak T cell response. CD4 TCRs associated with the vaccine covered the entire spike protein, and the dominant responses were in regions 160-218 and 743-854. Conclusions about previously exposed vaccinees are limited, since just 5 to 7 AZD1222 recipients were seropositive for SARS-CoV-2 at baseline.

The CDR3 covers 15 residues, taking in both the cysteine and the phenylalanine. Just the 45-base CDR3 DNA is kept, in frame starting at base 1. Trimming at the junction amounts to 4 bases on V and 5 bases on J, and the germline ends lie 12 bases apart. From a lookup of the germline V gene, CDR1 and CDR2 are MNHEY and SVGAGI. On this clone itself: Its target antigen remains unknown. One base away there is no much larger clone; base qualities are not given.

Interpreted using the paper, the time point label stands for: baseline before first vaccination. Vaccinee samples came from UK trials COV001 and COV002, including a single-blind randomized controlled phase 2/3 trial of AZD1222 (ChAdOx1 nCoV-19) in healthy adults. For TCRbeta chain sequencing, PBMC samples were collected from trial participants at day 0 and at day 28 after the second dose. Material: peripheral blood, obtained on day 0 of AZD1222 vaccination. The TCR was taken from an adult in good health. The chain is encoded by TRBV6-5 joined to TRBJ1-6, and possibly TRBD1, on 6 matching bases. CDR3 loop: CASSSLGADNSPLHF. The DNA sequence is as follows: TGTGCCAGCAGTTCGCTGGGGGCTGATAATTCACCCCTCCACTTT.